This T cell receptor (beta chain) emerged from a study of T-cell reconstitution after alpha-beta-depleted transplantation in children. Study-level points and caveats: When one year had passed after transplant, most T-cell counts and diversity came from newly produced T cells. There were some patients whose high TCRbeta diversity at day 60 came from surviving recipient T cells and thymic progenitors. Expanded clones from the graft, numbering several hundred, reportedly supplied alpha-beta T cells about two months after transplant.

There are a few counts of this clonotype. As yet, its antigen is unknown. The CDR3 extends over 12 amino acids. The V and J ends lost 1 base and 5 bases respectively, with 7 bases between them. Germline assignment: CDR1 DFQATT and CDR2 SNEGSKA (reference sequence). Unique molecular identifiers were incorporated during preparation of the TCRbeta library. TCRdb itself ran the PCR reads through MiXCR, one entry per CDR3 protein. The sample consists of about 980,000 distinct CDR3 sequences, around 30% of them appearing once. Sequenced material: PBMCs, mostly from graft donor cells, taken 360 days after TCRalphabeta/CD19-depleted stem cell transplant. The TCR sequence derives from a boy younger than two who had a stem cell transplant for SCID, so the T cells may come from the graft donor. The genes are TRBV20-1 and TRBJ2-3; D gene unclear. The CDR3 is CSARASGDTQYF. In DNA, the CDR3 is TGCAGTGCTAGAGCTAGTGGAGATACGCAGTATTTT.